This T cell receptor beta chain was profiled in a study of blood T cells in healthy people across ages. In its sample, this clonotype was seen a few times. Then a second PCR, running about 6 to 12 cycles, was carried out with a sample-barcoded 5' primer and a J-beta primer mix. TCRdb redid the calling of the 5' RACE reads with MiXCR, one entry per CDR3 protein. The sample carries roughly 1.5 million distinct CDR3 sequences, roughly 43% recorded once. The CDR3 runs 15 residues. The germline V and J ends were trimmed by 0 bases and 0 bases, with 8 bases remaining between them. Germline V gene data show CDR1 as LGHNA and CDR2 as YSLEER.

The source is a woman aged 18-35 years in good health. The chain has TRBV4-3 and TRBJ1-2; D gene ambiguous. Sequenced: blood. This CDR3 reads CASSQDDPPNYGYTF. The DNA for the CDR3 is TGCGCCAGCAGCCAAGATGACCCCCCTAACTATGGCTACACCTTC.